A selection of T cell receptor beta chains follows, all from one sample in a study of identical twins. TCRdb passed the 5' RACE reads through MiXCR, listing each CDR3 protein once. The sample records 400,000 to 500,000 distinct CDR3 sequences, about 18% being singletons. What was sequenced was naive T cells sorted from blood. These receptors originate from a man aged 45-60 years in good health. CDR3s include the opening cysteine and the closing phenylalanine or tryptophan. D genes are given only for firm matches. Expanded clones are given a class, and other clones once, few, many or no size at all.

D	size	V	J	DNA	CDR3
.	.	TRBV7-9	TRBJ1-2	TGTGCCAGCGTTGCGGGGAACTATGGCTACACCTTC	CASVAGNYGYTF
.	.	TRBV20-1	TRBJ1-1	TGCAGTGCTCCTAGACGACCAGCCGGGAACACTGAAGCTTTCTTT	CSAPRRPAGNTEAFF
.	.	TRBV4-1	TRBJ2-3	TGCGCCAGCAGCCAAGACCCAGGGAACAAAGATACGCAGTATTTT	CASSQDPGNKDTQYF
.	few	TRBV7-2	TRBJ2-5	TGTGCCAGCAGCTCGTCCGGGTGGCAAGAGACCCAGTACTTC	CASSSSGWQETQYF
.	many	TRBV6-5	TRBJ1-2	TGTGCCAGCAGTTTTACACGCCGCGCGGAGAACTATGGCTACACCTTC	CASSFTRRAENYGYTF
.	.	TRBV6-5	TRBJ1-2	TGTGCCAGCCGCCGCCCTTTTTATGGCTACACCTTC	CASRRPFYGYTF
.	few	TRBV4-3	TRBJ2-2	TGCGCCAGCAGCCAAGATCATATAACCACCGGGGAGCTGTTTTTT	CASSQDHITTGELFF
TRBD1	many	TRBV6-1	TRBJ2-7	TGTGCCAGCAGTGGAACCCGGGACAGCGTTACCTACGAGCAGTACTTC	CASSGTRDSVTYEQYF
TRBD1	.	TRBV4-3	TRBJ2-3	TGCGCCAGCAGCCAAGATGCGGCAGGGGGTAATACGCAGTATTTT	CASSQDAAGGNTQYF
TRBD2	.	TRBV4-1	TRBJ2-2	TGCGCCAGCAGCGGCCTAGCGGGGGGAGGGACCGGGGAGCTGTTTTTT	CASSGLAGGGTGELFF
.	many	TRBV2	TRBJ1-1	TGTGCCAGCAGTGAGTTGACATATGAAGCTTTCTTT	CASSELTYEAFF
.	.	TRBV7-8	TRBJ2-5	TGTGCCAGCAGCTTTCGGTATAGGGTGGGGCAAGAGACCCAGTACTTC	CASSFRYRVGQETQYF
TRBD1	.	TRBV5-6	TRBJ1-2	TGTGCCAGCAGATTTACGGGACAGCCTAACTATGGCTACACCTTC	CASRFTGQPNYGYTF
TRBD1	few	TRBV20-1	TRBJ1-4	TGCAGTGCGAATTCCGGGACAGGGGGCCGTGTTAATGAAAAACTGTTTTTT	CSANSGTGGRVNEKLFF
.	many	TRBV6-1	TRBJ2-6	TGTGCCAGCAGCCGTCGGGTATCTGGGGCCAACGTCCTGACTTTC	CASSRRVSGANVLTF
TRBD1	many	TRBV11-2	TRBJ1-6	TGTGCCAGCAGCTTAGTTTCGGACAGGGGGTTCACCTCCTATAATTCACCCCTCCACTTT	CASSLVSDRGFTSYNSPLHF
.	many	TRBV5-5	TRBJ2-7	TGTGCCAGCAGCTTGGGGGCCCCGCGGTCGGGGGAGCAGTACTTC	CASSLGAPRSGEQYF
TRBD2	many	TRBV29-1	TRBJ2-5	TGCAGCGCCCGACGGGGGGAACAAGAGACCCAGTACTTC	CSARRGEQETQYF
TRBD1	.	TRBV5-5	TRBJ1-1	TGTGCCAGCAGCTTGGTAGACAGGGCGTTTGCTGAAGCTTTCTTT	CASSLVDRAFAEAFF
.	many	TRBV6-1	TRBJ1-2	TGTGCCAGCAGGCCCCCTGAGGGGCGCGTTTCTCGTGGCTACACCTTC	CASRPPEGRVSRGYTF
.	few	TRBV29-1	TRBJ2-3	TGCAGCGTTGCGGCGGTTGCAAGAGATACGCAGTATTTT	CSVAAVARDTQYF
.	many	TRBV20-1	TRBJ1-2	TGCAGTGCTAGATTCTATGGCTACACCTTC	CSARFYGYTF
.	few	TRBV10-3	TRBJ1-1	TGTGCCATCTCTGGATCGGACGGATTGAACACTGAAGCTTTCTTT	CAISGSDGLNTEAFF
.	few	TRBV5-6	TRBJ2-7	TGTGCCAGCAGCCGGGAATCTGAGCAGTACTTC	CASSRESEQYF
.	.	TRBV20-1	TRBJ2-5	TGCAGTGCTAGGGGCATCCAAGAGACCCAGTACTTC	CSARGIQETQYF
.	.	TRBV6-5	TRBJ2-1	TGTGCCAGCAGTTATGAGGCGGGCCCCTACAATGAGCAGTTCTTC	CASSYEAGPYNEQFF
.	.	TRBV27	TRBJ2-7	TGTGCCAGCAGTTTATCACGGCAGCGTGGGTCCTACGAGCAGTACTTC	CASSLSRQRGSYEQYF
.	few	TRBV28	TRBJ2-5	TGTGCCAGCAACCCCCACGCTACTAGTTTGGCGGGAATTAAAGAGACCCAGTACTTC	CASNPHATSLAGIKETQYF
.	.	TRBV3-1	TRBJ2-1	TGTGCCAGCAGCCAAGCGCCGACAGCATACAATGAGCAGTTCTTC	CASSQAPTAYNEQFF
TRBD1	once	TRBV29-1	TRBJ2-7	TGCAGCGTTTCAGCCGCCGGGACAGGGCCCTACGAGCAGTACTTC	CSVSAAGTGPYEQYF
.	few	TRBV9	TRBJ2-2	TGTGCCAGCAGCGTAGATCCAGGGAACACCGGGGAGCTGTTTTTT	CASSVDPGNTGELFF
.	.	TRBV20-1	TRBJ1-1	TGCAGTGCCAAGGGATGGTATGGGAGCACTGAAGCTTTCTTT	CSAKGWYGSTEAFF
.	many	TRBV7-2	TRBJ1-4	TGTGCCAGCAGAAAACAAGAAAAACTGTTTTTT	CASRKQEKLFF
TRBD2	.	TRBV7-2	TRBJ2-3	TGTGCCAGCACCCCGGGGGGGTATACGCAGTATTTT	CASTPGGYTQYF
.	.	TRBV5-1	TRBJ1-1	TGCGCCAGCAGCTTGCAGACAGCACCGAACACTGAAGCTTTCTTT	CASSLQTAPNTEAFF